This is a list of T cell receptor beta chains from one sample in a study of shared clonotypes between healthy human individuals. Only in-frame clones appear in the TCRdb table, and some are missing; sequencing was by immunoSEQ multiplex PCR. The sample records approximately 840,000 clones, roughly 96% being singletons. The specimen sequenced was naive CD8+ T cells sorted from blood. Receptors originate from a man aged 30 to 45 in good health. Each CDR3 is given with its conserved first and last residue. The D gene is left open where the match is weak. Size is stated for part of the rows, as once, few or many counts, or as a class when the clone is expanded.

. | . | TRBJ2-7 | TRBV6-5 | CASSYPGAEQYF | TGTGCCAGCAGTTACCCAGGGGCCGAGCAGTACTTC
TRBD1 | . | TRBJ1-1 | TRBV7-2 | CASSPPWTGFNTEAFF | TGTGCCAGCAGCCCCCCTTGGACAGGGTTTAACACTGAAGCTTTCTTT
TRBD1 | . | TRBJ2-7 | TRBV5-4 | CASSLGTGLSYEQYF | TGTGCCAGCAGTCTTGGGACAGGCCTGTCCTACGAGCAGTACTTC
. | . | TRBJ2-7 | TRBV11-2 | CASSLERGRNEQYF | TGTGCCAGCAGCTTAGAGCGCGGCCGGAACGAGCAGTACTTC
. | . | TRBJ2-1 | TRBV5-1 | CASSLTLASPYNEQFF | TGCGCCAGCAGCCTAACCCTAGCGAGCCCCTACAATGAGCAGTTCTTC
. | . | TRBJ2-1 | TRBV11-2 | CASRESSYNEQFF | TGTGCCAGCAGGGAGAGCTCCTACAATGAGCAGTTCTTC
. | . | TRBJ2-7 | TRBV10-2 | CASSDSGGGTYEQYF | TGCGCCAGCAGTGATTCAGGGGGAGGGACCTACGAGCAGTACTTC
. | . | TRBJ1-1 | TRBV29-1 | CSVTGTGLTEAFF | TGCAGCGTTACGGGGACCGGCCTCACTGAAGCTTTCTTT
TRBD1 | . | TRBJ2-2 | TRBV10-2 | CASGTGHTGELFF | TGCGCCAGCGGGACAGGACACACCGGGGAGCTGTTTTTT
. | . | TRBJ2-7 | TRBV27 | CASRAGMQDEQYF | TGTGCCAGCAGAGCCGGGATGCAGGACGAGCAGTACTTC
TRBD1 | . | TRBJ2-7 | TRBV28 | CASRVETGFNEQYF | TGTGCCAGCAGAGTTGAGACAGGGTTTAACGAGCAGTACTTC
. | . | TRBJ2-5 | TRBV15 | CATSGLGAGETQYF | TGTGCCACGAGCGGACTGGGCGCCGGGGAGACCCAGTACTTC
TRBD2 | once | TRBJ2-7 | TRBV13 | CASSPRLAGGKTREQYF | TGTGCCAGCAGCCCACGACTAGCGGGAGGCAAAACGCGGGAGCAGTACTTC
TRBD1 | . | TRBJ2-7 | TRBV27 | CASSPRMGNRGSSYEQYF | TGTGCCAGCAGTCCACGGATGGGGAACAGGGGAAGCTCCTACGAGCAGTACTTC
. | . | TRBJ1-2 | TRBV27 | CASSQGSGYGYTF | TGTGCCAGCAGTCAGGGATCTGGATATGGCTACACCTTC
. | . | TRBJ2-3 | TRBV4-3 | CASSQADSTDTQYF | TGCGCCAGCAGCCAAGCTGACAGCACAGATACGCAGTATTTT
. | . | TRBJ2-7 | TRBV27 | CASSWGQGFYEQYF | TGTGCCAGCAGTTGGGGTCAGGGGTTTTACGAGCAGTACTTC
. | . | TRBJ2-7 | TRBV16 | CASSRGEEQYF | TGTGCCAGCAGCCGTGGGGAGGAGCAGTACTTC
. | . | TRBJ1-1 | TRBV15 | CATSRPAVGVLEAFF | TGTGCCACCAGCAGACCGGCCGTTGGGGTACTGGAAGCTTTCTTT
TRBD2 | . | TRBJ2-1 | TRBV18 | CASSPDYLAGGPTYNEQFF | TGTGCCAGCTCACCAGATTACCTAGCGGGAGGGCCAACTTACAATGAGCAGTTCTTC
. | . | TRBJ2-7 | TRBV4-3 | CASSQGTLYEQYF | TGCGCCAGCAGCCAAGGGACCCTCTACGAGCAGTACTTC
TRBD2 | . | TRBJ2-3 | TRBV19 | CASSTGTSGSGDTQYF | TGTGCCAGTAGTACTGGGACTAGCGGGTCCGGGGATACGCAGTATTTT
. | few | TRBJ2-4 | TRBV7-8 | CASSLDGKNIQYF | TGTGCCAGCAGCTTAGACGGGAAAAACATTCAGTACTTC
. | . | TRBJ2-7 | TRBV5-4 | CASSQGWGVNSYEQYF | TGTGCCAGCAGCCAAGGATGGGGAGTAAACTCCTACGAGCAGTACTTC
. | . | TRBJ2-7 | TRBV27 | CATADTYEQYF | TGTGCCACCGCCGACACCTACGAGCAGTACTTC
TRBD2 | . | TRBJ2-3 | TRBV28 | CASSLYFGRGTDTQYF | TGTGCCAGCAGTTTATATTTCGGGAGGGGCACAGATACGCAGTATTTT
. | . | TRBJ2-3 | TRBV7-2 | CASSGGRYKRTDTQYF | TGTGCCAGCAGTGGAGGACGGTATAAGCGCACAGATACGCAGTATTTT
. | . | TRBJ2-7 | TRBV27 | CASGGWSSAYEQYF | TGTGCCAGCGGGGGTTGGAGTTCGGCCTACGAGCAGTACTTC
TRBD2 | . | TRBJ2-1 | TRBV13 | CASSLGSGINNEQFF | TGTGCCAGCAGCTTAGGTAGCGGGATCAACAATGAGCAGTTCTTC
TRBD2 | . | TRBJ2-1 | TRBV7-2 | CASSSTLLAALSYNEQFF | TGTGCCAGCAGCTCGACCTTACTAGCGGCCCTCTCCTACAATGAGCAGTTCTTC
TRBD1 | once | TRBJ1-1 | TRBV29-1 | CSVVRQGGTEAFF | TGCAGCGTTGTGAGACAGGGAGGGACTGAAGCTTTCTTT